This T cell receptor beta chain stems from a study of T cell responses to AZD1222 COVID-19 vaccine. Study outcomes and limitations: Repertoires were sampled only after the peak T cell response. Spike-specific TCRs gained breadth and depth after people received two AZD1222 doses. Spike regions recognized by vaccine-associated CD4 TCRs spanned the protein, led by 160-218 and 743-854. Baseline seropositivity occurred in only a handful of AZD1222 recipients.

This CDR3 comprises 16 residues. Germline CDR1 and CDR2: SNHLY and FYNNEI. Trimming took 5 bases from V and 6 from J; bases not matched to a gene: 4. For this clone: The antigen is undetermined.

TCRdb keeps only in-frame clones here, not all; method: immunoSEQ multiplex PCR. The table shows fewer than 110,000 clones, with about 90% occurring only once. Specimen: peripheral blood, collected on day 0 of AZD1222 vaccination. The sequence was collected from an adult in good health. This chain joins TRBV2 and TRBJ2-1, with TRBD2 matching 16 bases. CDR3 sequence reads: CASSPGLAGGLNEQFF. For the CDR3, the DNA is TGTGCCAGCAGTCCGGGACTAGCGGGGGGGCTCAATGAGCAGTTCTTC.